The rows below give T cell receptor beta chains drawn from one sample of a study of post-analysis software for immune sequencing data. TCRdb used MiXCR to reprocess the PCR reads, holding one entry per CDR3 protein. The sample includes approximately 770,000 distinct CDR3 sequences, roughly 46% of them seen just once. Specimen: blood. These receptors were obtained from a girl aged 5-17 years with multiple sclerosis. CDR3s include the opening cysteine and the closing phenylalanine or tryptophan. A D gene is named only where the DNA matches it firmly. Size tells how often a clone was seen (once, few, many) or the class of an expanded clone, and some rows leave it out.

>TRBJ2-7|16|NA|TRBV4-3|TRBD1
CASSQDRGQGNYEQYF
TGCGCCAGCAGCCAAGATCGGGGACAGGGGAACTACGAGCAGTACTTC
>TRBJ2-1|12|NA|TRBV20-1|NA
CSWLGGPNEQFF
TGCAGCTGGCTAGGGGGGCCCAATGAGCAGTTCTTC
>TRBJ2-1|14|many|TRBV6-2/TRBV6-3|NA
CASQSQGPYNEQFF
TGTGCCAGCCAATCGCAGGGGCCCTACAATGAGCAGTTCTTC
>TRBJ2-7|15|few|TRBV20-1|NA
CSARRGASFIYEQYF
TGCAGTGCCCGCAGAGGGGCTAGCTTTATCTACGAGCAGTACTTC
>TRBJ2-5|15|NA|TRBV7-6|NA
CASSTYPGTQETQYF
TGTGCCAGCAGCACATACCCCGGGACACAAGAGACCCAGTACTTC
>TRBJ2-7|14|NA|TRBV7-2|NA
CASSLARGQYEQYF
TGTGCCAGCAGCTTAGCGCGGGGGCAGTACGAGCAGTACTTC
>TRBJ2-1|14|NA|TRBV24-1|NA
CATSQATERNEQFF
TGTGCCACCAGTCAGGCAACGGAAAGGAATGAGCAGTTCTTC
>TRBJ1-5|16|once|TRBV12-3/TRBV12-4|NA
CASSLGFGAGNQPQHF
TGTGCCAGCAGTTTAGGATTCGGGGCTGGCAATCAGCCCCAGCATTTT
>TRBJ1-5|14|NA|TRBV7-2|NA
CASSLVARDQPQHF
TGTGCCAGCAGCTTAGTGGCTCGGGACCAGCCCCAGCATTTT
>TRBJ2-7|15|once|TRBV10-1|NA
CTSSETGDAPYEQYF
TGCACCAGCAGTGAGACGGGAGACGCACCGTACGAGCAGTACTTC
>TRBJ2-7|17|NA|TRBV10-3|NA
CAISEIPGRTSSYEQYF
TGTGCCATCAGTGAGATCCCCGGACGTACGAGCTCCTACGAGCAGTACTTC
>TRBJ2-7|15|few|TRBV3-1|TRBD2
CASSQEGLAGDEQYF
TGTGCCAGCAGCCAAGAAGGACTAGCGGGAGACGAGCAGTACTTC
>TRBJ2-7|12|NA|TRBV7-9|NA
CASSFEGDEQYF
TGTGCCAGCAGCTTTGAAGGGGACGAGCAGTACTTC
>TRBJ2-7|16|few|TRBV12-3/TRBV12-4|TRBD2
CASSFGTSGGTYEQYF
TGTGCCAGCAGTTTCGGGACTAGCGGAGGAACCTACGAGCAGTACTTC